This TCR beta chain stems from a study of blood T cell repertoires in COVID-19. Overall study: The United States, Italy and Spain supplied acute and convalescent COVID-19 samples. From T cells, B-cell-depleted T cells, or PBMCs came the material, which was cDNA or gDNA.

Trimming shortened V by 1 base and J by 2 bases, and 6 bases separated the two germline ends. CDR3 length: 13 residues. Study processing details: Reference gene primer amplification yielded estimated nucleated cell counts. Only in-frame clones appear in the TCRdb table, and some are missing; sequencing was by immunoSEQ multiplex PCR. V, J and clone size are taken as reported in that table, and D and trimming were inferred from the DNA itself. This table has about 400,000 clones, around 87% appearing once. The V and J genes are TRBV12-3 or TRBV12-4 and TRBJ2-7, with D perhaps matching TRBD1 (5 bases). The TCR was taken from a human donor in a cohort sampled during active COVID-19. Sequencing was performed on peripheral blood. The CDR3 nucleotides are TGTGCCAGCAGTTTAGGACAGACCTACGAGCAGTACTTC. Translation gives CASSLGQTYEQYF.